Listed here are 26 T cell receptor beta chains from one sample, sequenced in a study of blood T cell repertoires in COVID-19. Assay used: immunoSEQ multiplex PCR; TCRdb lists only in-frame clones, some missing. The profile shows roughly 63,000 clones, 70% to 85% of them singletons. The material sequenced was peripheral blood. These receptors originate from a human donor in a cohort sampled during active COVID-19.

The rearrangement uses TRBV7-8 and TRBJ2-1, with TRBD2 as a possible D gene (7 bases). Germline V gene lookup returns CDR1 SGHVS and CDR2 FQNEAQ. The CDR3 covers 15 residues. Trimming stripped 3 bases from V and 10 bases from J, with 19 bases between. The CDR3 sequence: CASSLGASGQGEQFF. CDR3 nucleotide sequence: TGTGCCAGCAGCTTGGGGGCTAGCGGCCAGGGGGAGCAGTTCTTC. Supplemented by reference TRBV7-8 and TRBJ2-1, the full variable domain reads GAGVSQSPRYKVAKRGQDVALRCDPISGHVSLFWYQQALGQGPEFLTYFQNEAQLDKSGLPSDRFFAERPEGSVSTLKIQRTQQEDSAVYLCASSLGASGQGEQFFGPGTRLTVL.

The chain uses TRBV10-3 and TRBJ2-1; 8 positions match TRBD2. The CDR3 extends over 12 amino acids. The germline V gene encodes CDR1 ENHRY and CDR2 SYGVKD. After removal of 4 bases from V and 10 bases from J, the junction contained 3 bases not matched to a gene. This CDR3 is CAISGGRREQFF. CDR3 sequence (DNA): TGTGCCATCAGTGGCGGGAGGCGAGAGCAGTTCTTC.

This rearrangement joins TRBV11-3 to TRBJ2-5, with 9 bases identical to TRBD1. The V gene's germline CDR1 is SGHNT and CDR2 YENEEA. The junction had 10 bases not matched to a gene; V was cut back by 1 base and J by 1 base. This CDR3 region has 18 residues. The CDR3 DNA reads as TGTGCCAGCAGCTTAGGCGGATGGGGACAGGGTCCCCAAGAGACCCAGTACTTC. Its protein product is CASSLGGWGQGPQETQYF.

The J gene is TRBJ2-5, the V gene TRBV7-2, with D unresolved. The V and J ends lost 2 bases and 2 bases respectively, with 9 bases between them. Germline V lookup: CDR1 SGHTA, CDR2 FQGNSA. The CDR3 is 14 amino acids. The CDR3 bases are TGTGCCAGCAGCTTACGGCCAGGTCAAGAGACCCAGTACTTC. This sequence encodes CASSLRPGQETQYF.

The chain couples TRBV14 to TRBJ2-7, with D perhaps TRBD1 (5 bases). V lost 1 base and J lost 10, with 8 bases in between. The CDR3 is 11 residues long. Germline assignment: CDR1 SGHDN and CDR2 FVKESK. The CDR3 protein is CASSQGTLQYF. The CDR3 region has the DNA TGTGCCAGCAGCCAAGGGACACTCCAGTACTTC. The full variable domain, its missing parts supplied by reference TRBV14 and TRBJ2-7, is EAGVTQFPSHSVIEKGQTVTLRCDPISGHDNLYWYRRVMGKEIKFLLHFVKESKQDESGMPNNRFLAERTGGTYSTLKVQPAELEDSGVYFCASSQGTLQYFGPGTRLTVT.

This sequence joins TRBV10-3 and TRBJ1-1, with 7 bases aligning to TRBD1. Germline lookup yields CDR1 ENHRY and CDR2 SYGVKD. CDR3 length equals 15 residues. The junction had 7 bases not matched to a gene; V was cut back by 4 bases and J by 2 bases. CDR3 protein: CAISAPGGRNTEAFF. CDR3 DNA: TGTGCCATCAGTGCCCCAGGGGGGAGAAACACTGAAGCTTTCTTT.

CDR3 bases: TGTGCCAGCAGTTCCCGGGACAGGGGGCGTTACGAGCAGTACTTC. Its protein is CASSSRDRGRYEQYF. The chain carries TRBV27 and TRBJ2-7; 12 nucleotides line up with TRBD1. Germline values: CDR1 MNHEY, CDR2 SMNVEV (reference sequence). The CDR3 loop spans 15 amino acids. J gave up 4 bases and V 4 bases, and 5 bases lay outside the gene matches.

The rearrangement uses TRBV6-5 and TRBJ1-5; D remains ambiguous. The ends were cut back, 6 bases at V and 5 bases at J, with 8 bases in the middle. CDR1 is MNHEY, CDR2 SVGAGI, per germline. The CDR3 is 12 amino acids. CDR3 sequence reads: CASSSSHQPQHF. CDR3 nucleotide sequence: TGTGCCAGCAGCTCCTCTCATCAGCCCCAGCATTTT.

This clone was observed a few times. For the CDR3, the DNA is TGTGCCAGCAGCTCACAGGGAAATAATTCACCCCTCCACTTT. It encodes CASSSQGNNSPLHF. J is TRBJ1-6 and V is TRBV9, with D possibly matching TRBD1 (6 bases). CDR3 length: 14 amino acids. Germline V gene data show CDR1 as SGDLS and CDR2 as YYNGEE. The V and J ends lost 4 bases and 5 bases respectively, with 10 bases between them.

The chain carries TRBV27 and TRBJ2-1, with 11 positions matching TRBD2. The CDR3 is 16 residues long. Trimming cost V 1 base and J 7 bases; bases outside gene matches: 6. Germline V gene lookup returns CDR1 MNHEY and CDR2 SMNVEV (reference sequence). The CDR3 region has the DNA TGTGCCAGCAGTTTATTTAGCGGGAGGGCCGGGAATGAGCAGTTCTTC. Residues: CASSLFSGRAGNEQFF.

The rearrangement joins TRBV18 to TRBJ2-1; the D gene is possibly TRBD2 (5 bases). This CDR3 has 16 amino acids. CDR1 KGHSH and CDR2 LQKENI come from the germline V gene. Trimming took off 6 bases at V and 9 bases at J, with 24 bases between the two ends. The CDR3 nucleotides read TGTGCCAGCTCTCTTTATCCGGGGAAGGATCGGGGTGAGCAGTTCTTC. Its protein product is CASSLYPGKDRGEQFF.

This chain links TRBV12-5 with TRBJ2-1; 7 bases fit TRBD2. CDR1 LGHNT and CDR2 FRNRAP come from the germline V gene. The J segment lost 5 bases and the V segment lost 6 bases, leaving 10 bases of the junction unmatched. The CDR3 runs 15 residues. CDR3 DNA sequence: TGTGCTAGTGGCCCGGCGGGGGAGGGACACAATGAGCAGTTCTTC. It codes for CASGPAGEGHNEQFF.

The gene calls are TRBV5-8 and TRBJ1-1; D not certain. The germline gives CDR1 SGHTS, CDR2 YDEGEE. V was clipped by 0 bases and J by 11 bases, with 8 bases between them. The CDR3 totals 11 residues. The CDR3 coding sequence is TGTGCCAGCAGCTTGGTCTCTGCGGCTTTCTTT. Translation: CASSLVSAAFF.

The rearrangement links TRBV7-2 to TRBJ2-7, with D perhaps TRBD2 (6 bases). The germline gives CDR1 SGHTA, CDR2 FQGNSA. V gave up 1 base and J gave up 2 bases, with 9 bases separating them. The CDR3 is 14 residues long. CDR3 in DNA: TGTGCCAGCAGCTTAGTACTAGCAGCCTACGAGCAGTACTTC. Translating it yields CASSLVLAAYEQYF.

The chain carries TRBV15 and TRBJ2-1, with TRBD2 as a possible D gene (6 bases). Germline V gives CDR1 LNHNV, CDR2 YYDKDF (reference sequence). Trimming removed 0 bases at V and 9 bases at J, with 15 bases between. This CDR3 comprises 15 residues. The CDR3 coding sequence is TGTGCCACCAGCAGAGATCTGGCAGGAGGGAGTGAGCAGTTCTTC. It translates to CATSRDLAGGSEQFF. Using reference TRBV15 and TRBJ2-1 for the parts outside the CDR3, the full variable domain is DAMVIQNPRYQVTQFGKPVTLSCSQTLNHNVMYWYQQKSSQAPKLLFHYYDKDFNNEADTPDNFQSRRPNTSFCFLDIRSPGLGDTAMYLCATSRDLAGGSEQFFGPGTRLTVL.

CDR3 bases: TGTGCCAGCAGCAGCAGGACAGGGGAATCCTCTGGCTACACCTTC. It yields the protein CASSSRTGESSGYTF. J is TRBJ1-2 and V is TRBV7-3, with 9 bases lining up with TRBD1. The V gene's germline CDR1 is SGHTA and CDR2 FQGTGA. The CDR3 covers 15 residues. Trimming took 5 bases from V and 7 from J; bases not matched to a gene: 11.

The CDR3 region has the DNA TGTGCCAGCAGAGTGGGGGGGGCTGGAAACACCATATATTTT. This codes for CASRVGGAGNTIYF. J is TRBJ1-3 and V is TRBV28, with D possibly TRBD1 on 5 matching bases. Per germline, CDR1 MDHEN and CDR2 SYDVKM. The CDR3 extends over 14 amino acids. Trimming removed 6 bases from V and 2 bases from J, with 11 bases in between. Combining the CDR3 with reference TRBV28 and TRBJ1-3 gives the whole variable domain DVKVTQSSRYLVKRTGEKVFLECVQDMDHENMFWYRQDPGLGLRLIYFSYDVKMKEKGDIPEGYSVSREKKERFSLILESASTNQTSMYLCASRVGGAGNTIYFGEGSWLTVV.

The chain couples TRBV4-2 to TRBJ2-7, with D perhaps matching TRBD1 (5 bases). Looked up from germline, CDR1 is LGHNA and CDR2 is YNFKEQ. This CDR3 is 14 amino acids long. V lost 0 bases and J 7 bases, leaving 13 bases between the germline ends. The CDR3, as DNA: TGTGCCAGCAGCCAAGAAATGGGGCCCCAGGAGCAGTACTTC. Amino acid sequence: CASSQEMGPQEQYF.

This sequence joins TRBV2 and TRBJ1-2; 7 bases are a match to TRBD1. This CDR3 spans 12 amino acids. Per germline, CDR1 SNHLY and CDR2 FYNNEI. V was pared by 7 bases and J by 7 bases, with 6 bases of the junction left unmatched. CDR3 amino acids: CASKQGQGGYTF. The CDR3 region has the DNA TGTGCCAGCAAACAGGGGCAGGGTGGCTACACCTTC.

The J gene is TRBJ2-1, the V gene TRBV5-1; D is possibly TRBD1 (6 bases). V shed 0 bases and J shed 9 bases, with 10 bases lying between them. Germline assignment: CDR1 SGHRS and CDR2 YFSETQ. The CDR3 covers 13 residues. The CDR3 sequence: CASSLARGSEQFF. The CDR3 nucleotides read TGCGCCAGCAGCTTGGCCAGGGGTAGTGAGCAGTTCTTC.

This chain links TRBV27 with TRBJ2-5; TRBD1 aligns across 7 bases. CDR1 and CDR2 from the germline V gene are MNHEY and SMNVEV (reference sequence). The V and J ends lost 5 bases and 3 bases, in that order; junction bases with no gene match: 9. The CDR3 contains 15 residues. The CDR3 is CASSRPGTAKETQYF. CDR3 DNA sequence: TGTGCCAGCAGTCGCCCCGGGACAGCCAAAGAGACCCAGTACTTC.

This clone was observed a few times. The chain carries TRBV2 and TRBJ1-5; 9 nucleotides line up with TRBD1. The length of the CDR3 is 14 residues. The germline gives CDR1 SNHLY, CDR2 FYNNEI. V was clipped by 8 bases and J by 6 bases; unmatched bases: 8. This chain's CDR3 is CASQGQGSGQPQHF. The CDR3, as DNA: TGTGCCAGCCAGGGACAGGGATCGGGTCAGCCCCAGCATTTT.

The chain recombines TRBV11-3 with TRBJ2-7; 7 bases align to TRBD2. V shed 2 bases and J 4 bases; nucleotides not matched to a gene: 5. The CDR3 covers 14 residues. CDR1 SGHNT and CDR2 YENEEA come from the germline V gene. The CDR3 loop is CASSLISGWYEQYF. CDR3 bases: TGTGCCAGCAGCTTAATTAGCGGGTGGTACGAGCAGTACTTC.

The chain employs TRBV6-6 and TRBJ2-2; TRBD2 is a possible D gene (6 bases). Germline V gene sequence: CDR1 MNHNY, CDR2 SVGAGI (reference sequence). The ends were cut back, 7 bases at V and 2 bases at J, with 11 bases in the middle. This CDR3 is 14 amino acids long. CDR3 sequence reads: CASNLGGNTGELFF. DNA for the CDR3: TGTGCCAGCAACCTGGGGGGAAACACCGGGGAGCTGTTTTTT.

This clone was recorded only once. This chain connects TRBV15 to TRBJ1-1; D remains unclear. V was trimmed by 5 bases and J by 7 bases, leaving 14 bases between them. This CDR3 has 13 amino acids. Germline CDR1 reads LNHNV; CDR2 reads YYDKDF (reference sequence). The CDR3 loop reads CATSLEVALEAFF. Here the CDR3 DNA reads TGTGCCACCAGCCTGGAGGTGGCCCTTGAAGCTTTCTTT.

This clone was seen a few times. This chain uses TRBV4-2 with TRBJ1-2; 11 bases map to TRBD1. Germline V gives CDR1 LGHNA, CDR2 YNFKEQ. This CDR3 has 18 residues. V was pared by 4 bases and J by 2 bases, with 12 bases of the junction left unmatched. In nucleotides, the CDR3 is TGTGCCAGCAGCCCAGGCCCGGGACAGGGGGAATTAAACTATGGCTACACCTTC. This sequence encodes CASSPGPGQGELNYGYTF.